A single sample gave rise to the 23 T cell receptor beta chains below, sequenced in a study of blood T cells in healthy people across ages. The authors ran a second PCR of roughly 6 to 12 cycles using a sample-barcoded 5' primer and a J-beta primer mix. Each CDR3 protein gets one entry after TCRdb re-called the 5' RACE reads with MiXCR. The sample records over 600,000 distinct CDR3 sequences, over 20% being singletons. Material: blood. All receptors derive from a man aged 65 to 79 in good health.

This clonotype was observed many times. The V gene is TRBV20-1, the J gene TRBJ1-4; D is ambiguous. V was shortened by 1 base and J by 0 bases, with 9 bases between the two germline ends. The CDR3 runs to 15 residues. Germline-derived CDR1 and CDR2 are DFQATT and SNEGSKA (reference sequence). The CDR3 loop is CSARGHQATNEKLFF. The CDR3 DNA reads TGCAGTGCTAGAGGACACCAGGCAACTAATGAAAAACTGTTTTTT.

The table lists this clonotype with a few counts. The rearrangement links TRBV24-1 to TRBJ2-5, with D perhaps assigned TRBD1 or TRBD2 (6 bases each). The germline V gene has CDR1 KGHDR and CDR2 SFDVKD. This CDR3 region has 13 residues. V gave up 1 base and J gave up 11 bases, with 13 bases separating them. CDR3 DNA sequence: TGTGCCACCAGTGATTTTTCCGGGGGACAACAGTACTTC. Encoded protein: CATSDFSGGQQYF.

The chain employs TRBV20-1 and TRBJ2-5, with a tentative D call TRBD2 (5 bases). The CDR3 has 16 amino acids. V lost 0 bases to trimming and J lost 11 bases, with 25 bases between them. Germline V CDR1 and CDR2: DFQATT, SNEGSKA (reference sequence). CDR3 nucleotide sequence: TGCAGTGCTAGAGAAATTGGAGGCAGAACATCCTACGGGCAGTACTTC. This sequence encodes CSAREIGGRTSYGQYF.

The chain is built from TRBV10-3 and TRBJ2-5; TRBD1 matches 7 bases. Germline CDR1 reads ENHRY; CDR2 reads SYGVKD. The CDR3 runs 15 residues. Germline trimming cut 7 bases from V and 0 bases from J; bases unmatched to any gene: 8. In DNA, the CDR3 is TGTGCCATCAAAAAGGGACAGACCGACCAAGAGACCCAGTACTTC. As protein: CAIKKGQTDQETQYF.

The chain recombines TRBV2 with TRBJ2-1; the match to TRBD2 covers 15 bases. The CDR3 length is 13 residues. V trimming: 5 bases; J trimming: 16 bases; junction bases outside the gene matches: 6. Germline V CDR1 and CDR2: SNHLY, FYNNEI. The CDR3 region is CASSRTSGRGKFF. The DNA of the CDR3 is TGTGCCAGCAGTCGGACTAGCGGGAGGGGGAAATTCTTC.

This clonotype was observed a single time. The V and J genes are TRBV28 and TRBJ2-2; no clear D gene. The CDR3 covers 13 residues. Germline V gene lookup returns CDR1 MDHEN and CDR2 SYDVKM. V was trimmed by 6 bases and J by 8 bases, leaving 13 bases between them. The CDR3 is CASRPSSPGELFF. The CDR3 DNA follows: TGTGCCAGCAGACCGAGCAGTCCAGGGGAGCTGTTTTTT.

As concerns this clonotype: This may come from a read error, since a much larger clone is one base off. This rearrangement joins TRBV29-1 to TRBJ2-5, with 12 positions matching TRBD2. The V gene end was trimmed by 5 bases and the J gene end by 2 bases; junction bases not matched to a gene: 6. Looked up from germline, CDR1 is SQVTM and CDR2 is ANQGSEA. This CDR3 has 15 residues. CDR3 region: CSVSGTSGLQETQYF. CDR3 coding DNA: TGCAGCGTTTCGGGGACTAGCGGGTTACAAGAGACCCAGTACTTC.

The chain couples TRBV20-1 to TRBJ2-3; 8 nucleotides match TRBD2. CDR1 and CDR2 (germline): DFQATT, SNEGSKA (reference sequence). CDR3 length equals 16 residues. The V and J ends lost 1 base and 5 bases, in that order; junction bases with no gene match: 11. The CDR3 DNA reads TGCAGTGCTAGAGGCGGAGTTAGCGGGAATCTAGATACGCAGTATTTT. This gives the protein CSARGGVSGNLDTQYF.

This clonotype was detected only a few times. The V and J genes are TRBV11-2 and TRBJ2-5; D perhaps matches TRBD1 (5 bases). The germline gives CDR1 SGHAT, CDR2 FQNNGV. Trimming took off 0 bases at V and 1 base at J, with 12 bases between the two ends. This CDR3 contains 16 residues. CDR3 sequence: CASSLEGPKIQETQYF. The CDR3 bases are TGTGCCAGCAGCTTAGAGGGGCCTAAAATCCAAGAGACCCAGTACTTC.

The table lists this clonotype with a few counts. The chain has TRBV2 and TRBJ1-1; perhaps TRBD1 as D (6 bases). The V gene's germline CDR1 is SNHLY and CDR2 FYNNEI. Between the trimmed V and J ends, which lost 6 bases and 0 bases, there was a span of 11 bases. The CDR3 extends over 14 amino acids. The CDR3 DNA is TGTGCCAGCAGGGACCGGACAGTGAACACTGAAGCTTTCTTT. Protein product: CASRDRTVNTEAFF.

The V and J genes are TRBV3-1 and TRBJ2-5, with 7 positions matching TRBD2. The CDR3 sequence is 15 residues long. The germline V gene has CDR1 LGHDT and CDR2 YNNKEL (reference sequence). V lost 6 bases, J lost 7 bases, and 14 bases stayed unmatched. CDR3 amino acids: CASSHPGTTVRTQYF. The DNA of the CDR3 is TGTGCCAGCAGTCACCCCGGGACTACTGTCAGGACCCAGTACTTC.

The chain has TRBV5-6 and TRBJ1-1; weak D call: TRBD1 (5 bases). CDR1 is SGHDT, CDR2 YYEEEE, per germline. The V end lost 0 bases, the J end lost 11 bases, and 20 bases lay between the germline ends. This CDR3 spans 15 amino acids. The CDR3 protein is CASSLVGTSNTGAFF. The CDR3 nucleotides are TGTGCCAGCAGCTTGGTGGGGACTTCGAACACTGGGGCTTTCTTT.

This clonotype turned up a few times. This rearrangement joins TRBV20-1 to TRBJ1-5, with no clear D. Germline-derived CDR1 and CDR2 are DFQATT and SNEGSKA (reference sequence). The CDR3 contains 13 residues. V gave up 6 bases and J gave up 3 bases, with 12 bases separating them. The CDR3 sequence: CSAVGENNQPQHF. Here the CDR3 DNA reads TGCAGTGCAGTGGGCGAGAACAATCAGCCCCAGCATTTT.

The gene calls are TRBV14 and TRBJ2-1, with unresolved D. CDR1 is SGHDN, CDR2 FVKESK, per germline. The germline V and J ends were trimmed by 3 bases and 2 bases, with 14 bases remaining between them. CDR3 length equals 16 residues. CDR3 in amino acids: CASSQFSGYTYNEQFF. The CDR3 DNA reads as TGTGCCAGCAGCCAGTTCAGTGGTTACACCTACAATGAGCAGTTCTTC.

The chain has TRBV6-5 and TRBJ2-7, with 9 bases lining up with TRBD1. The CDR3 consists of 15 residues. V shed 6 bases, J shed 1 base, and the junction held 7 bases outside the gene matches. In germline, CDR1 is MNHEY, CDR2 SVGAGI. DNA of the CDR3: TGTGCCAGCAGCTCTTACAGGGGGCCTTCCTACGAGCAGTACTTC. It is translated as CASSSYRGPSYEQYF.

This clonotype was detected a few times. The rearrangement links TRBV27 to TRBJ1-5, with 10 nucleotides matching TRBD1. Germline V lookup: CDR1 MNHEY, CDR2 SMNVEV (reference sequence). The ends lost 6 bases at V and 3 bases at J; junction bases unmatched: 8. CDR3 length: 16 residues. The CDR3 nucleotides are TGTGCCAGCAGCCCCGGGACAGGGGTTAACAATCAGCCCCAGCATTTT. Protein: CASSPGTGVNNQPQHF.

The chain uses TRBV11-2 and TRBJ2-1, with a weak D call TRBD1 (7 bases). The germline CDR1 and CDR2 sequences are SGHAT and FQNNGV. This CDR3 has 14 amino acids. Trimming removed 5 bases from V and 2 bases from J, with 10 bases in between. Written as DNA, the CDR3 is TGTGCCAGCAGCGCGGGACAGACCTACAATGAGCAGTTCTTC. Translated, it gives CASSAGQTYNEQFF.

The J gene is TRBJ1-6, the V gene TRBV20-1, with a possible D match to TRBD1 (5 bases). In germline, CDR1 is DFQATT, CDR2 SNEGSKA (reference sequence). CDR3 length equals 17 residues. V was trimmed by 2 bases and J by 7 bases, leaving 21 bases between them. The CDR3 loop reads CSARQLDRGAPNSPLHF. CDR3 in DNA: TGCAGTGCTAGACAACTAGACAGAGGGGCACCCAATTCACCCCTCCACTTT.

The rearrangement links TRBV18 to TRBJ2-3, with 10 bases fitting TRBD2. Trimming cost V 0 bases and J 6 bases; bases outside gene matches: 6. CDR1 is KGHSH and CDR2 is LQKENI in the germline V gene. The CDR3 spans 16 residues. This CDR3 reads CASSPPSSGSGDTQYF. In nucleotides, the CDR3 is TGTGCCAGCTCACCACCTTCTAGCGGGAGCGGGGATACGCAGTATTTT.

This clonotype has more than one count but fewer than ten. This chain uses TRBV27 with TRBJ2-3, with D perhaps TRBD2 (5 bases). The ends were cut back, 4 bases at V and 4 bases at J, with 12 bases in the middle. The CDR3 has 14 residues. The germline V gene has CDR1 MNHEY and CDR2 SMNVEV (reference sequence). The CDR3 protein is CASSSGGGPDTQYF. As DNA, the CDR3 is TGTGCCAGCAGTTCTGGTGGAGGTCCAGATACGCAGTATTTT.

On this clonotype: The junction differs from germline at one of its ends, possibly a read error. The chain links TRBV10-3 to TRBJ2-5; the D is unclear. The CDR3 spans 13 residues. CDR1 is ENHRY and CDR2 is SYGVKD in the germline V gene. The chain's CDR3 is CAISGADQEAQYF. The CDR3 DNA is TGTGCCATCAGTGGGGCAGACCAAGAGGCCCAGTACTTC.

A few counts support this clonotype. The gene calls are TRBV9 and TRBJ1-2; the D is unclear. The CDR3 runs to 15 residues. Germline CDR1 SGDLS, CDR2 YYNGEE. V lost 0 bases, J lost 2 bases, and 11 bases lay in between. The CDR3 nucleotides are TGTGCCAGCAGCGTAGGGTCGGCGGAGAACTATGGCTACACCTTC. Its protein is CASSVGSAENYGYTF.

With respect to this clonotype: This may arise from a read error, as a much more abundant clone is one base away. The V call is TRBV24-1, the J call TRBJ2-3, with no clear D. Germline CDR1 KGHDR, CDR2 SFDVKD. The germline V and J ends were trimmed by 5 bases and 3 bases, with 11 bases remaining between them. The CDR3 is 14 amino acids. The CDR3 sequence: CATSGRARTDTQYF. The CDR3 DNA sequence: TGTGCCACCAGTGGCCGGGCCCGAACAGATACGCAGTATTTT.